What follows are 10 T cell receptor beta chains derived from one specimen sequenced in a study of shared clonotypes between healthy human individuals. Sequencing was performed with immunoSEQ multiplex PCR; in TCRdb, only in-frame clones are kept and a portion is missing. The sample lists around 700,000 clones, around 72% occurring once. Source material: memory CD4+ T cells sorted from blood. Subset: CD45RA-negative fraction. Receptors originate from a woman aged 25 to 39 in good health.

This clone was counted only a few times. A much larger clone differs from this one at a single base, so this may be a read error. Other nucleotide sequences in the sample specify the same CDR3. The chain has TRBV5-1 and TRBJ2-3; D tentatively reads TRBD1 or TRBD2 (5 bases each). The germline gives CDR1 SGHRS, CDR2 YFSETQ. The length of the CDR3 is 14 residues. Trimming shortened V by 0 bases and J by 0 bases, and 5 bases separated the two germline ends. In nucleotides, the CDR3 is TGCGCCAGCAGCTTGGGGGACAGCACAGATACGCAGTATTTT. Amino acid sequence: CASSLGDSTDTQYF. Variable domain in full (rest from reference TRBV5-1 and TRBJ2-3): KAGVTQTPRYLIKTRGQQVTLSCSPISGHRSVSWYQQTPGQGLQFLFEYFSETQRNKGNFPGRFSGRQFSNSRSEMNVSTLELGDSALYLCASSLGDSTDTQYFGPGTRLTVL.

A few counts support this clone. CDR3 residues: CASSLVIIPGQGPEQYF. CDR3 sequence (DNA): TGTGCCAGCAGCTTGGTCATCATTCCTGGACAGGGTCCCGAGCAGTACTTC. The chain employs TRBV5-4 and TRBJ2-7, with TRBD1 matching over 8 bases. The V gene end was trimmed by 0 bases and the J gene end by 6 bases; junction bases not matched to a gene: 14. Germline assignment: CDR1 SGHNT and CDR2 YYREEE (reference sequence). The CDR3 covers 17 residues. Full variable domain (missing parts from reference TRBV5-4 and TRBJ2-7): ETGVTQSPTHLIKTRGQQVTLRCSSQSGHNTVSWYQQALGQGPQFIFQYYREEENGRGNFPPRFSGLQFPNYSSELNVNALELDDSALYLCASSLVIIPGQGPEQYFGPGTRLTVT.

The chain joins TRBV25-1 to TRBJ2-2; D is unclear. The germline gives CDR1 MGHDK, CDR2 SYGVNS. Trimming stripped 2 bases from V and 6 bases from J, with 7 bases between. CDR3 length: 13 residues. The DNA for the CDR3 is TGTGCCAGCAGTGAAAGAAGACCCGGGGAGCTGTTTTTT. It is translated as CASSERRPGELFF. Drawing the rest from reference TRBV25-1 and TRBJ2-2, the complete variable domain is EADIYQTPRYLVIGTGKKITLECSQTMGHDKMYWYQQDPGMELHLIHYSYGVNSTEKGDLSSESTVSRIRTEHFPLTLESARPSHTSQYLCASSERRPGELFFGEGSRLTVL.

On this clone: Other DNA sequences in the sample encode the same CDR3. This chain uses TRBV5-1 with TRBJ1-3; D remains ambiguous. Trimming cost V 0 bases and J 0 bases, with 10 bases left between them. There are 16 residues in the CDR3. Per germline, CDR1 SGHRS and CDR2 YFSETQ. DNA for the CDR3: TGCGCCAGCAGCTTGGGTCCGACGACCTCTGGAAACACCATATATTTT. As protein: CASSLGPTTSGNTIYF.

Notes on this clone: This CDR3 is also generated by other DNA sequences in the sample. The chain couples TRBV11-2 to TRBJ2-1; 8 nucleotides line up with TRBD1. With V trimmed by 0 bases and J by 4 bases, 2 bases remained unmatched. Germline V gene data show CDR1 as SGHAT and CDR2 as FQNNGV. CDR3 length equals 15 residues. The CDR3 bases are TGTGCCAGCAGCTTAGATGGGACAGGATACAATGAGCAGTTCTTC. Residues: CASSLDGTGYNEQFF.

This chain uses TRBV29-1 with TRBJ2-5; D remains ambiguous. CDR1 and CDR2 (germline): SQVTM, ANQGSEA. The CDR3 extends over 11 amino acids. V lost 2 bases to trimming and J lost 5 bases, with 6 bases between them. The CDR3 loop reads CSVELGETQYF. In DNA, the CDR3 is TGCAGCGTTGAATTGGGGGAGACCCAGTACTTC.

This clone was recorded many times. The rearrangement joins TRBV19 to TRBJ1-5, with 7 positions matching TRBD1. The CDR3 runs 17 residues. CDR1 LNHDA and CDR2 SQIVND come from the germline V gene (reference sequence). The ends lost 3 bases at V and 1 base at J; junction bases unmatched: 9. The CDR3 is CASSIIQGRGSNQPQHF. CDR3 DNA: TGTGCCAGTAGTATCATACAGGGGAGAGGAAGCAATCAGCCCCAGCATTTT. The entire variable domain, with the rest obtained from reference TRBV19 and TRBJ1-5, is as follows: DGGITQSPKYLFRKEGQNVTLSCEQNLNHDAMYWYRQDPGQGLRLIYYSQIVNDFQKGDIAEGYSVSREKKESFPLTVTSAQKNPTAFYLCASSIIQGRGSNQPQHFGDGTRLSIL.

The gene calls are TRBV6-6 and TRBJ2-7; TRBD2 aligns across 10 bases. The V segment lost 2 bases and the J segment 1 base; nucleotides outside the gene matches: 5. The CDR3 sequence is 16 residues long. Per germline, CDR1 MNHNY and CDR2 SVGAGI (reference sequence). This CDR3 reads CASSYPEREGSYEQYF. CDR3 nucleotide sequence: TGTGCCAGCAGTTACCCCGAGCGGGAGGGTTCCTACGAGCAGTACTTC.

V and J are TRBV5-1 and TRBJ1-2, with D uncertain. The V gene lost 0 bases and the J gene lost 5 bases, with 17 bases spanning the gap. This CDR3 contains 16 residues. From germline, CDR1 is SGHRS and CDR2 YFSETQ. CDR3 amino acids: CASSLEGGRLAYGYTF. In nucleotides, the CDR3 is TGCGCCAGCAGCTTGGAAGGTGGCCGCCTAGCATATGGCTACACCTTC.

J is TRBJ1-5 and V is TRBV18; TRBD1 is a possible D gene (6 bases). This CDR3 contains 13 residues. From germline, CDR1 is KGHSH and CDR2 LQKENI. V dropped 5 bases and J dropped 3 bases, with 8 bases sitting between them. This CDR3 is CASSGQLNQPQHF. DNA of the CDR3: TGTGCCAGCTCAGGACAGCTCAATCAGCCCCAGCATTTT.